This entry describes one T cell receptor beta chain. The CDR3 length is 15 residues. The V gene lost 4 bases and the J gene lost 5 bases, with 15 bases spanning the gap. Germline CDR1 reads SGHNT; CDR2 reads YYREEE (reference sequence). The record originates from a study of blood T cell repertoires in COVID-19. Study summary: Italy, Spain and the United States were the sources of the convalescent and acute COVID-19 samples.

Per the original methods: Estimation of nucleated cell counts relied on the amplification of reference gene primers. Here immunoSEQ multiplex PCR was the method, and the copy in TCRdb shows in-frame clones only, minus some. That table supplies the V and J calls and clone size; D and trimming were determined from the DNA. The data show more than 300,000 clones, 86% seen once. The genes are TRBV5-4 and TRBJ1-4, with a weak D call TRBD1 (5 bases). Sequencing input: peripheral blood. The TCR originated in a woman aged 45-65 years with acute or convalescent COVID-19. The CDR3 region is CASSPRGEGNEKLFF. Here the CDR3 DNA reads TGTGCCAGCAGCCCCCGGGGGGAGGGGAATGAAAAACTGTTTTTT. Combining the CDR3 with reference TRBV5-4 and TRBJ1-4 gives the whole variable domain ETGVTQSPTHLIKTRGQQVTLRCSSQSGHNTVSWYQQALGQGPQFIFQYYREEENGRGNFPPRFSGLQFPNYSSELNVNALELDDSALYLCASSPRGEGNEKLFFGSGTQLSVL.